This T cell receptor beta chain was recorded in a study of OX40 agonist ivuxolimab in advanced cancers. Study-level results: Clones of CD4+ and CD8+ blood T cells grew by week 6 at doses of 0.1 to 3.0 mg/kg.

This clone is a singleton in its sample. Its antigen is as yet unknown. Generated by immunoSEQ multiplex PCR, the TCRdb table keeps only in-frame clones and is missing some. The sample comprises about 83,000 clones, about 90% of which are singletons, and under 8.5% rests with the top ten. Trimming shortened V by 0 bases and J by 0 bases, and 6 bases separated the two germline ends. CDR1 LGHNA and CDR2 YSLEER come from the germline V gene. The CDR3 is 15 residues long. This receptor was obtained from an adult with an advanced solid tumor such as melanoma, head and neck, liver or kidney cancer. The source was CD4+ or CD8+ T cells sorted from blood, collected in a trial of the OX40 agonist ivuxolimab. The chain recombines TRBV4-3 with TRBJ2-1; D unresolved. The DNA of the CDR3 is TGCGCCAGCAGCCAAGATACAAGCTCCTACAATGAGCAGTTCTTC. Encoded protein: CASSQDTSSYNEQFF.